A selection of T cell receptor beta chains follows, all from one sample in a study of CD8 T cells in ankylosing spondylitis. Via MiXCR, TCRdb re-called the 5' RACE reads, giving one row per CDR3 protein. The sample lists about 540,000 distinct CDR3 sequences; about 12% were seen once. Sequencing input: blood, either unsorted or a sorted T cell fraction (not recorded which). Source of these receptors: a male donor with ankylosing spondylitis. The CDR3 runs from the conserved cysteine through the conserved F or W. D genes are given only for firm matches. Clone size is not always given. Where it is, it says once, few, many or a class for expanded clones.

. | TRBJ2-1 | TRBV9 | . | CASSGTYAYNEQFF | TGTGCCAGCAGCGGGACGTACGCCTACAATGAGCAGTTCTTC
. | TRBJ2-3 | TRBV11-2 | . | CASSLLGTSRRTDTQYF | TGTGCCAGCAGCCTACTAGGTACCTCCCGCCGAACGGATACGCAGTATTTT
TRBD1 | TRBJ1-2 | TRBV16 | many | CASSQTTTGDGYTF | TGTGCCAGCAGCCAGACGACTACAGGGGATGGCTACACCTTC
. | TRBJ2-7 | TRBV3-1 | few | CASSQVLREQYF | TGTGCCAGCAGCCAAGTCCTTCGGGAGCAGTACTTC
TRBD2 | TRBJ2-3 | TRBV3-1 | . | CASSPGTSGSLFSTDTQYF | TGTGCCAGCAGCCCCGGGACTAGCGGGAGTTTGTTTAGCACAGATACGCAGTATTTT
TRBD1 | TRBJ1-6 | TRBV4-1 | few | CASSQTTGNNNSPLHF | TGCGCCAGCAGCCAGACGACAGGGAATAATAATTCACCCCTCCACTTT
. | TRBJ1-1 | TRBV30 | . | CAWRGVGAVNTEAFF | TGTGCCTGGAGAGGAGTGGGGGCGGTGAACACTGAAGCTTTCTTT
TRBD2 | TRBJ2-3 | TRBV2 | . | CASSELSLAGVADTQYF | TGTGCCAGCAGTGAACTCTCACTAGCGGGGGTCGCAGATACGCAGTATTTT
. | TRBJ1-1 | TRBV2 | . | CASSGSEMNTEAFF | TGTGCCAGCAGTGGTTCGGAAATGAACACTGAAGCTTTCTTT
. | TRBJ2-1 | TRBV20-1 | few | CSAKVLGGGEQFF | TGCAGTGCGAAAGTTCTCGGAGGAGGTGAGCAGTTCTTC
. | TRBJ2-6 | TRBV20-1 | . | CSARHRGANVLTF | TGCAGTGCTAGACACCGGGGGGCCAACGTCCTGACTTTC
TRBD2 | TRBJ2-5 | TRBV7-9 | few | CASSSRLAGVETQYF | TGTGCCAGCAGCTCCCGACTAGCGGGTGTGGAGACCCAGTACTTC
. | TRBJ2-7 | TRBV20-1 | . | CSARRQTSDEQYF | TGCAGTGCTAGACGCCAGACTAGTGACGAGCAGTACTTC
. | TRBJ1-1 | TRBV11-2 | . | CASSFQTGGSTEAFF | TGTGCCAGCAGCTTCCAGACAGGAGGAAGTACTGAAGCTTTCTTT
. | TRBJ2-7 | TRBV18 | few | CASSLQVTYEQYF | TGTGCCAGCTCACTTCAGGTAACCTACGAGCAGTACTTC
TRBD1 | TRBJ2-5 | TRBV20-1 | . | CSAPDRGQETQYF | TGCAGTGCACCAGACAGGGGGCAAGAGACCCAGTACTTC
TRBD2 | TRBJ2-3 | TRBV20-1 | few | CSAQGLAGVRVADTQYF | TGCAGTGCTCAGGGACTAGCGGGGGTTAGAGTCGCAGATACGCAGTATTTT
. | TRBJ2-5 | TRBV29-1 | many | CSVGGTAEYQETQYF | TGCAGCGTTGGCGGGACAGCTGAGTACCAAGAGACCCAGTACTTC
TRBD2 | TRBJ2-1 | TRBV29-1 | few | CSGLLGREGEQFF | TGCAGCGGACTCCTGGGCAGGGAGGGTGAGCAGTTCTTC
. | TRBJ2-1 | TRBV25-1 | few | CASSKAGTNIEQFF | TGTGCCAGCAGTAAAGCCGGTACTAACATTGAGCAGTTCTTC
. | TRBJ2-5 | TRBV15 | . | CATSSLRGETQYF | TGTGCCACCAGCAGTCTTAGAGGGGAGACCCAGTACTTC
TRBD2 | TRBJ2-3 | TRBV11-2 | . | CASSLGSGRAPYF | TGTGCCAGCAGCTTAGGAAGCGGGAGGGCCCCGTATTTT
. | TRBJ2-2 | TRBV29-1 | many | CSVVTGRNTGELFF | TGCAGCGTTGTGACAGGAAGGAACACCGGGGAGCTGTTTTTT
TRBD1 | TRBJ2-5 | TRBV24-1 | few | CATGDRKETQYF | TGTGCCACTGGGGACAGAAAAGAGACCCAGTACTTC
TRBD2 | TRBJ2-2 | TRBV11-1 | few | CASTPSKFSGSTTGELFF | TGTGCCAGCACCCCTTCAAAATTTAGCGGGAGTACGACCGGGGAGCTGTTTTTT
. | TRBJ2-5 | TRBV30 | few | CAWNGGVKTQYF | TGTGCCTGGAACGGCGGCGTCAAGACCCAGTACTTC
. | TRBJ1-5 | TRBV30 | few | CAWSISRDEPQHF | TGTGCCTGGAGTATATCAAGAGATGAGCCCCAGCATTTT
. | TRBJ2-5 | TRBV3-1 | few | CASSQGTVYQETQYF | TGTGCCAGCAGCCAAGGGACAGTGTACCAAGAGACCCAGTACTTC
TRBD1 | TRBJ1-2 | TRBV7-2 | many | CASSFSATGGYGYTF | TGTGCCAGCAGCTTTTCGGCTACAGGGGGCTATGGCTACACCTTC
TRBD2 | TRBJ2-1 | TRBV29-1 | many | CSVVGGRAANEQFF | TGCAGCGTTGTGGGCGGGAGGGCCGCCAATGAGCAGTTCTTC
TRBD1 | TRBJ1-2 | TRBV7-2 | few | CASSFTGASGYTF | TGTGCCAGCAGCTTTACAGGGGCGAGTGGCTACACCTTC